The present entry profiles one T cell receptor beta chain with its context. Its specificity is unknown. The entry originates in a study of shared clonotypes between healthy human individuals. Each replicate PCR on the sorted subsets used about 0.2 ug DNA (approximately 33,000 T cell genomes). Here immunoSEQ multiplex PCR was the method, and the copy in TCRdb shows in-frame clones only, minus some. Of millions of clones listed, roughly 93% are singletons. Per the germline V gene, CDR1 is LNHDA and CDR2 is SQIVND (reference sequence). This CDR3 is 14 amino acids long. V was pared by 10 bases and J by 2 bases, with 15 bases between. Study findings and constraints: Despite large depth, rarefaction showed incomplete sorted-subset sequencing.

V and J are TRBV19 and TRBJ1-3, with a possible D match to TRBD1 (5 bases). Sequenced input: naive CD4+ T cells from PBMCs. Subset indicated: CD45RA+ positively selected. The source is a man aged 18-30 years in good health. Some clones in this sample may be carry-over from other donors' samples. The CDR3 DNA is TGTGCCACCCTTGACCTCAGGGCTGGAAACACCATATATTTT. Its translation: CATLDLRAGNTIYF.